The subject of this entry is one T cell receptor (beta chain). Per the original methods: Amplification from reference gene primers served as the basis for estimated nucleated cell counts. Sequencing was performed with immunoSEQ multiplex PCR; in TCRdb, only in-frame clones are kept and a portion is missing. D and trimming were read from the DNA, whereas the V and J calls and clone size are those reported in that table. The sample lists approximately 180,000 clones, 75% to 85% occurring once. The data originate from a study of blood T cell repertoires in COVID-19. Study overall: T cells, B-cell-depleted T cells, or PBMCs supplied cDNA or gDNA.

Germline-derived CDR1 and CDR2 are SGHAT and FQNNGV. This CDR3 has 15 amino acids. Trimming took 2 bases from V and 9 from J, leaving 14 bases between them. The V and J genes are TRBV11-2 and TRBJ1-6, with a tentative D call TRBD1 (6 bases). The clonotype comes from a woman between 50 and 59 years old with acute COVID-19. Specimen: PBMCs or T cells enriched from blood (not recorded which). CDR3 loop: CASSLRAGESSPLHF. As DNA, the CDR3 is TGTGCCAGCAGCTTACGGGCAGGGGAAAGTTCACCCCTCCACTTT.